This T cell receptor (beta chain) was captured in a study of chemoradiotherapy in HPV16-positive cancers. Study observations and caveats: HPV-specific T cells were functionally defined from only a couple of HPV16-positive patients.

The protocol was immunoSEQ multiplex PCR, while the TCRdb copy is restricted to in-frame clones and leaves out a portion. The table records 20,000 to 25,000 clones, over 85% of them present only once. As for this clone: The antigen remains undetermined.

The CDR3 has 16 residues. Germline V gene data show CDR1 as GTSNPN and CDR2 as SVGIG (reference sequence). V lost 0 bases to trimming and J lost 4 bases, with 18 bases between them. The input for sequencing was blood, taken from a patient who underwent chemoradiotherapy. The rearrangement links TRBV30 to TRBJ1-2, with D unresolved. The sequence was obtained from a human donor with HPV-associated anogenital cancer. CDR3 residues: CAWSVLRGTPPYGYTF. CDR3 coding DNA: TGTGCCTGGAGTGTACTACGGGGAACCCCGCCCTATGGCTACACCTTC. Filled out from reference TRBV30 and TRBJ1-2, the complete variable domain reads SQTIHQWPATLVQPVGSPLSLECTVEGTSNPNLYWYRQAAGRGLQLLFYSVGIGQISSEVPQNLSASRPQDRQFILSSKKLLLSDSGFYLCAWSVLRGTPPYGYTFGSGTRLTVV.